This is a list of T cell receptor beta chains from one sample in a study of T-cell reconstitution after alpha-beta-depleted transplantation in children. One entry per CDR3 protein results from TCRdb running MiXCR on the PCR reads. Among about 580,000 distinct CDR3 sequences listed, approximately 30% were seen once. Material: PBMCs, obtained before TCRalphabeta/CD19-depleted stem cell transplant. Source of these receptors: a boy under three years old with Wiskott-Aldrich syndrome, due to receive a stem cell transplant. CDR3s include the opening cysteine and the closing phenylalanine or tryptophan. The order of the fields is V gene, clone size, D gene, J gene, CDR3 DNA, CDR3 protein. A D gene is named only where the DNA matches it firmly. Size tells how often a clone was seen (once, few, many) or the class of an expanded clone, and some rows leave it out.

>TRBV28|few|.|TRBJ2-1
TGTGCCAGCAGTATTAAGGTCGGGGCCTACAATGAGCAGTTCTTC
CASSIKVGAYNEQFF
>TRBV30|.|.|TRBJ1-2
TGTGCCTCCTTGCTCTATGGCTACACCTTC
CASLLYGYTF
>TRBV7-9|.|.|TRBJ1-2
TGTGCCAGCAGCTTAGGTTCATCCGGGAGGGGCTACACCTTC
CASSLGSSGRGYTF
>TRBV9|many|.|TRBJ2-2
TGTGCCAGCAGCCTTTCGAGCAGTACATGGGAGCTGTTTTTT
CASSLSSSTWELFF
>TRBV28|.|.|TRBJ2-5
TGTGCCAGCAGTATGACGCGTAAAGAGACCCAGTACTTC
CASSMTRKETQYF
>TRBV5-1|.|TRBD2|TRBJ2-1
TGCGCCAGCAGCTTGGCCGTCCTAGCGGGAGTCGATGAGCAGTTCTTC
CASSLAVLAGVDEQFF
>TRBV15|.|.|TRBJ1-3
TGTGCCACCAGCAGAGATCGGAACCCTGGAAACACCATATATTTT
CATSRDRNPGNTIYF
>TRBV20-1|.|.|TRBJ2-5
TGCAGTGCTAGAGATATTGGGAGAGCACTGGGGGAGACCCAGTACTTC
CSARDIGRALGETQYF
>TRBV6-1|.|TRBD2|TRBJ2-7
TGTGCCAGCAGTGCGGGGGGGGGTCCCTACGAGCAGTACTTC
CASSAGGGPYEQYF
>TRBV5-1|.|TRBD1|TRBJ1-2
TGCGCCAGCAGCTTGGGGACAGGAGCTACCTATGGCTACACCTTC
CASSLGTGATYGYTF
>TRBV6-1|.|TRBD2|TRBJ2-3
TGTGCCAGTTACTCCGCGGGAGGCCCAACAGATACGCAGTATTTT
CASYSAGGPTDTQYF
>TRBV5-1|.|.|TRBJ1-2
TGCGCCAGCAGCTTGGATACGGAGTCCTATGGCTACACCTTC
CASSLDTESYGYTF
>TRBV7-9|.|.|TRBJ2-6
TGTGCCAGCAGCTTAGTGGTGACAGGTCTGGGGGCCAACGTCCTGACTTTC
CASSLVVTGLGANVLTF
>TRBV5-4|.|TRBD1|TRBJ2-3
TGTGCCAGCAGCATACAGGGGTATACGCAGTATTTT
CASSIQGYTQYF
>TRBV6-1|few|.|TRBJ1-2
TGTGCCAGCAGAGAGGTCCGGGGGGGCGCGGGCTACACCTTC
CASREVRGGAGYTF
>TRBV9|.|.|TRBJ2-3
TGTGCCAGCAGCGTAAATACGGGAGTCTCCACAGATACGCAGTATTTT
CASSVNTGVSTDTQYF
>TRBV20-1|.|.|TRBJ1-6
TGCAGTGCTGGGGACCAACGTAATTCACCCCTCCACTTT
CSAGDQRNSPLHF
>TRBV5-1|.|.|TRBJ2-3
TGCGCCAGCGGCCCTGGGAGTCGGCAGGGGATAGTTACGCAGTATTTT
CASGPGSRQGIVTQYF
>TRBV10-3|.|TRBD1|TRBJ2-7
TGTGCCATCAGTCCGGGACAGAGTTCCTACGAGCAGTACTTC
CAISPGQSSYEQYF
>TRBV25-1|few|.|TRBJ2-7
TGTGCCAGCAGCAGGCCGGGGGGCCAATACGAGCAGTACTTC
CASSRPGGQYEQYF
>TRBV12-3/TRBV12-4|few|.|TRBJ2-5
TGTGCCAGCAGTTCGACCGTGTCCCAAGAGACCCAGTACTTC
CASSSTVSQETQYF
>TRBV5-1|few|TRBD1|TRBJ2-5
TGCGCCAGCAGCGCGGTCGGGACAGAAGAGACCCAGTACTTC
CASSAVGTEETQYF
>TRBV3-1|.|TRBD2|TRBJ2-1
TGTGCCAGCAGCTACAGCGGGATGTACAATGAGCAGTTCTTC
CASSYSGMYNEQFF
>TRBV20-1|.|.|TRBJ2-2
TGCAGTGCTAGTAAGGGACCCCACACCGGGGAGCTGTTTTTT
CSASKGPHTGELFF
>TRBV5-1|many|TRBD1|TRBJ1-1
TGTGCCAGCAGTCCGTGGGACAGGGGGAACACTGAAGCTTTCTTT
CASSPWDRGNTEAFF
>TRBV11-2|.|.|TRBJ2-3
TGTGCCAGCAGCGATAGCTGGGGCGGGCTGGTGCATACGCAGTATTTT
CASSDSWGGLVHTQYF
>TRBV12-3/TRBV12-4|.|TRBD2|TRBJ2-3
TGTGCCAGCAGTTCGGGACTAGCGGGAGAGAGCACAGATACGCAGTATTTT
CASSSGLAGESTDTQYF
>TRBV15|.|.|TRBJ2-3
TGTGCCACCAGCAGAGCCATAGTTAGTACAGATACGCAGTATTTT
CATSRAIVSTDTQYF
>TRBV20-1|.|.|TRBJ2-3
TGCAGTGCGGGCCCGGCCTTCACAGATACGCAGTATTTT
CSAGPAFTDTQYF
>TRBV20-1|.|.|TRBJ1-1
TGCAGTGCGACTGTACAGAGACCCATGAACACTGAAGCTTTCTTT
CSATVQRPMNTEAFF
>TRBV20-1|.|.|TRBJ2-7
TGCAGTGCTAGGGGCCTTAGGGGGAGACACGAGCAGTACTTC
CSARGLRGRHEQYF
>TRBV20-1|few|.|TRBJ2-1
TGCAGTGCTAGATCGTGGAGCAATGAGCAGTTCTTC
CSARSWSNEQFF
>TRBV27|.|TRBD2|TRBJ2-3
TGTGCCAGCAGTTTATGGACTAGCGGGCTGTCAGATACGCAGTATTTT
CASSLWTSGLSDTQYF
>TRBV5-1|once|TRBD2|TRBJ2-7
TGCGCCAGCAGCAAAGGGACTAGCGGGACCACCTACGAGCAGTACTTC
CASSKGTSGTTYEQYF
>TRBV10-3|.|.|TRBJ2-3
TGTGCCATCGCGCTGGGTTACACAGATACGCAGTATTTT
CAIALGYTDTQYF
>TRBV10-3|.|.|TRBJ2-1
TGTGCCATCAGCCTTACGCTCTACATGGTGGCATACAATGAGCAGTTCTTC
CAISLTLYMVAYNEQFF
>TRBV7-2|.|TRBD1|TRBJ1-4
TGTGCCAGCAGCATCTCTTGGGACAGGGGAGAGGAAAAACTGTTTTTT
CASSISWDRGEEKLFF
>TRBV20-1|.|.|TRBJ2-3
TGCAGTGGCCTCCCCTTCGGGAATCCTAGCCCAGATACGCAGTATTTT
CSGLPFGNPSPDTQYF
>TRBV20-1|.|.|TRBJ2-2
TGCAGTGCTAGTGAGGCTAGGGTGGCGAACACCGGGGAGCTGTTTTTT
CSASEARVANTGELFF
>TRBV5-1|many|.|TRBJ1-1
TGCGCCAGCAGCTTGACAGGCCGGAACACTGAAGCTTTCTTT
CASSLTGRNTEAFF
>TRBV5-1|few|TRBD1|TRBJ2-1
TGCGCCAGCAGCTTGATTGCCGGGACAGGGATGGATGAGCAGTTCTTC
CASSLIAGTGMDEQFF
>TRBV5-1|.|TRBD2|TRBJ2-6
TGCGCCAGCAGCCTGGGACTAGCGGGAGTTGGGGCCAACGTCCTGACTTTC
CASSLGLAGVGANVLTF
>TRBV11-2|.|.|TRBJ1-6
TGTGCCAGCAGCTTACTCCCGAGATCACCCCTCCACTTT
CASSLLPRSPLHF
>TRBV12-3/TRBV12-4|once|.|TRBJ2-2
TGTGCCAGCAGTCGACTCAGGGACACCCGGTCGGACACCGGGGAGCTGTTTTTT
CASSRLRDTRSDTGELFF
>TRBV10-3|few|TRBD2|TRBJ2-1
TGTGCCATCAGTCGAGGGACGGGAGGAGACAATGAGCAGTTCTTC
CAISRGTGGDNEQFF
>TRBV25-1|few|.|TRBJ1-4
TGTGCCAGCAGTGACTCGGCCTATCGAGCTTCTAATGAAAAACTGTTTTTT
CASSDSAYRASNEKLFF
>TRBV9|few|.|TRBJ2-1
TGTGCCAGCAGCGTAGCAACGGGGGAGCCCTACAATGAGCAGTTCTTC
CASSVATGEPYNEQFF
>TRBV10-3|.|.|TRBJ2-2
TGTGCCATCAGAAGAGAACCTTTGAGCGGGGAGCTGTTTTTT
CAIRREPLSGELFF
>TRBV20-1|.|TRBD2|TRBJ2-7
TGCAGTGCCTCGGGACTACACTCCTACGAGCAGTACTTC
CSASGLHSYEQYF
>TRBV7-7|few|.|TRBJ2-1
TGTGCCAGCAGCTTGGGAAGCGGCCCCTACAATGAGCAGTTCTTC
CASSLGSGPYNEQFF
>TRBV12-3/TRBV12-4|few|.|TRBJ2-7
TGTGCCAGCAGTCGGGAGATTTCTTACGAGCAGTACTTC
CASSREISYEQYF
>TRBV7-8|.|TRBD2|TRBJ2-7
TGTGCCAGCAGCGGTGGACTAGCGGGAGTCCAGTACTACGAGCAGTACTTC
CASSGGLAGVQYYEQYF
>TRBV28|few|.|TRBJ2-7
TGTGCCAGCAGTTTTATGGGGCGGGAACGGGGCCCCTACGAGCAGTACTTC
CASSFMGRERGPYEQYF
>TRBV11-2|few|TRBD2|TRBJ2-5
TGTGCCAGCAGCTTACGGACTAGCAGGGAGGAGACCCAGTACTTC
CASSLRTSREETQYF
>TRBV5-1|few|.|TRBJ1-1
TGCGCCAGCAGCTTGGATACAGGGCCTGAAGCTTTCTTT
CASSLDTGPEAFF
>TRBV5-1|few|.|TRBJ2-3
TGCGCCAGCAGCCCGGGATCGTTGGATACGCAGTATTTT
CASSPGSLDTQYF
>TRBV6-5|.|.|TRBJ2-3
TGTGCCAGCAGTTACAGGGACGGGATTGATACGCAGTATTTT
CASSYRDGIDTQYF
>TRBV12-3/TRBV12-4|.|TRBD1|TRBJ2-3
TGTGCCAGCCGACGGGCGACAGGGGGAGCAGATACGCAGTATTTT
CASRRATGGADTQYF
>TRBV20-1|.|TRBD2|TRBJ2-7
TGCAGTGCTATGGGGGGGAGAGAGCAGTACTTC
CSAMGGREQYF